In its sample, the clone carrying this T cell receptor beta chain was seen once. This record comes from a study of blood T cell repertoires in COVID-19. Study context: Researchers got acute and convalescent COVID-19 samples from the United States, Italy and Spain.

In the original analysis: Estimation of nucleated cell counts relied on the amplification of reference gene primers. Profiled with immunoSEQ multiplex PCR; TCRdb holds only in-frame clones, not every one. Clone size and V and J calls were adopted from that table, with D and trimming inferred from the DNA. Of about 32,000 clones in the sample, roughly 88% were seen once. Sequencing was carried out using peripheral blood. The sequence was collected from a woman in her seventies with active COVID-19.

The CDR3 sequence is CASSPRGYYGYTF. The CDR3 DNA sequence: TGTGCCAGCAGCCCCAGGGGCTACTATGGCTACACCTTC. This chain uses TRBV5-4 with TRBJ1-2; possibly TRBD1 for D (6 bases). This CDR3 is built from 13 residues. Germline V gives CDR1 SGHNT, CDR2 YYREEE (reference sequence). Trimming pared 4 bases from V and 3 bases from J, leaving 10 bases between.